This is a list of T cell receptor beta chains from one sample in a study of blood T cell repertoires in COVID-19. The assay was immunoSEQ multiplex PCR, and TCRdb's table has in-frame clones only and misses some. The table lists 150,000 to 200,000 clones, more than 75% of them singletons. Sequencing was carried out using peripheral blood. Every receptor here comes from a human donor in a cohort sampled during active COVID-19. Each CDR3 is given with its conserved first and last residue. A D gene is named only where the DNA matches it firmly. Some rows mark clone size as missing; the rest say once, few, many or name a class of expanded clone.

J: TRBJ2-1; D: TRBD2; size: NA; V: TRBV5-8; CDR3: CASSGLGGVGNEQFF; DNA: TGTGCCAGCAGCGGGCTCGGGGGGGTTGGCAATGAGCAGTTCTTC
J: TRBJ1-4; D: NA; size: NA; V: TRBV2; CDR3: CASSDRGIEKLFF; DNA: TGTGCCAGCAGTGACAGGGGAATCGAAAAACTGTTTTTT
J: TRBJ1-2; D: NA; size: NA; V: TRBV6-2/TRBV6-3; CDR3: CASSSQGIYGYTF; DNA: TGTGCCAGCAGCTCCCAGGGGATCTATGGCTACACCTTC
J: TRBJ1-2; D: TRBD1; size: NA; V: TRBV7-9; CDR3: CASSPTGLRSYGYTF; DNA: TGTGCCAGCAGCCCGACAGGGTTGAGGAGCTATGGCTACACCTTC
J: TRBJ1-2; D: TRBD1; size: NA; V: TRBV6-5; CDR3: CASSRGTGDGYTF; DNA: TGTGCCAGCAGTAGGGGGACAGGGGATGGCTACACCTTC
J: TRBJ2-3; D: NA; size: few; V: TRBV25-1; CDR3: CASSSKDTQYF; DNA: TGTGCCAGCAGTTCTAAAGATACGCAGTATTTT
J: TRBJ1-2; D: NA; size: NA; V: TRBV9; CDR3: CASSVGAGNGYTF; DNA: TGTGCCAGCAGCGTAGGAGCAGGGAATGGCTACACCTTC
J: TRBJ2-1; D: NA; size: NA; V: TRBV10-2; CDR3: CASSDRYNEQFF; DNA: TGCGCCAGCAGTGACAGATACAATGAGCAGTTCTTC
J: TRBJ2-3; D: TRBD1; size: NA; V: TRBV5-6; CDR3: CASSLVFRTGRPDTQYF; DNA: TGTGCCAGCAGCTTGGTCTTCCGGACAGGGAGGCCAGATACGCAGTATTTT
J: TRBJ1-6; D: NA; size: NA; V: TRBV5-1; CDR3: CASSQGGANSPLHF; DNA: TGCGCCAGCAGCCAAGGGGGGGCTAATTCACCCCTCCACTTT
J: TRBJ1-1; D: NA; size: NA; V: TRBV6-2/TRBV6-3; CDR3: CASSYSRGRVNTEAFF; DNA: TGTGCCAGCAGTTACTCGCGGGGTCGCGTGAACACTGAAGCTTTCTTT
J: TRBJ1-6; D: TRBD1; size: once; V: TRBV3-1/TRBV3-2; CDR3: CASSPPLRDRGVALHF; DNA: TGTGCCAGCAGCCCACCCTTGAGGGACAGGGGTGTGGCCCTCCACTTT
J: TRBJ2-7; D: TRBD2; size: NA; V: TRBV19; CDR3: CASSTRGGSYEQYF; DNA: TGTGCCAGTAGTACCCGGGGGGGCTCCTACGAGCAGTACTTC
J: TRBJ2-5; D: NA; size: NA; V: TRBV4-2; CDR3: CASSQDEGGTGTQYF; DNA: TGTGCCAGCAGCCAAGATGAAGGCGGGACGGGCACCCAGTACTTC
J: TRBJ2-5; D: TRBD2; size: NA; V: TRBV19; CDR3: CASSITSGGPQETQYF; DNA: TGTGCCAGTAGTATTACTAGCGGGGGCCCACAAGAGACCCAGTACTTC
J: TRBJ1-4; D: NA; size: NA; V: TRBV6-2/TRBV6-3; CDR3: CASSQTQSLEKLFF; DNA: TGTGCCAGCAGTCAAACCCAGTCTTTGGAAAAACTGTTTTTT
J: TRBJ1-3; D: TRBD1; size: NA; V: TRBV7-9; CDR3: CASSLAPGTGDGNTIYF; DNA: TGTGCCAGCAGCTTAGCCCCCGGGACAGGGGACGGAAACACCATATATTTT
J: TRBJ1-5; D: NA; size: NA; V: TRBV24-1; CDR3: CATSGEGVAQPQHF; DNA: TGTGCCACCAGTGGGGAAGGGGTGGCTCAGCCCCAGCATTTT
J: TRBJ2-7; D: TRBD1; size: NA; V: TRBV28; CDR3: CASRSSYRGDDEQYF; DNA: TGTGCCAGCAGGTCATCCTACAGGGGTGACGACGAGCAGTACTTC
J: TRBJ2-7; D: NA; size: NA; V: TRBV6-2/TRBV6-3; CDR3: CASSYAAGGYYEQYF; DNA: TGTGCCAGCAGTTACGCAGCGGGTGGATACTACGAGCAGTACTTC
J: TRBJ2-7; D: TRBD2; size: NA; V: TRBV7-6; CDR3: CASSLGTSGSGYEQYF; DNA: TGTGCCAGCAGCTTAGGCACTAGCGGGAGTGGCTACGAGCAGTACTTC
J: TRBJ2-7; D: NA; size: NA; V: TRBV30; CDR3: CAWKAGSEQYF; DNA: TGTGCCTGGAAGGCAGGGTCAGAGCAGTACTTC
J: TRBJ1-2; D: NA; size: NA; V: TRBV18; CDR3: CASSLDSRAEGYTF; DNA: TGTGCCAGCTCACTGGACAGCCGGGCGGAGGGCTACACCTTC
J: TRBJ1-4; D: NA; size: NA; V: TRBV5-5; CDR3: CASTDSSTNEKLFF; DNA: TGTGCCAGCACGGACAGTTCAACTAATGAAAAACTGTTTTTT
J: TRBJ1-1; D: TRBD1; size: NA; V: TRBV19; CDR3: CASSIGTGVTKTEAFF; DNA: TGTGCCAGTAGTATAGGGACAGGGGTCACGAAGACTGAAGCTTTCTTT
J: TRBJ2-2; D: TRBD2; size: NA; V: TRBV15; CDR3: CATSRGGLAGGQTGELFF; DNA: TGTGCCACCAGCAGAGGGGGACTAGCGGGAGGGCAGACCGGGGAGCTGTTTTTT
J: TRBJ2-4; D: NA; size: NA; V: TRBV29-1; CDR3: CSVRNSARGALTTAKNIQYF; DNA: TGCAGCGTCCGAAATAGCGCCAGGGGGGCGCTAACTACGGCCAAAAACATTCAGTACTTC
J: TRBJ2-7; D: TRBD2; size: once; V: TRBV5-1; CDR3: CASSPPGLAASYEQYF; DNA: TGCGCCAGCAGCCCCCCGGGACTAGCGGCCTCCTACGAGCAGTACTTC
J: TRBJ1-2; D: NA; size: few; V: TRBV2; CDR3: CASSAPANYGYTF; DNA: TGTGCCAGCAGTGCTCCAGCTAACTATGGCTACACCTTC
J: TRBJ2-1; D: TRBD1; size: NA; V: TRBV30; CDR3: CAWRKRDRGNNEQFF; DNA: TGTGCCTGGAGAAAGCGGGACAGGGGTAACAATGAGCAGTTCTTC
J: TRBJ2-1; D: TRBD2; size: NA; V: TRBV2; CDR3: CASGLASMNEQFF; DNA: TGTGCCAGCGGACTAGCGAGTATGAATGAGCAGTTCTTC
J: TRBJ2-5; D: NA; size: NA; V: TRBV5-1; CDR3: CASSPGQQETQYF; DNA: TGCGCCAGCAGCCCTGGACAGCAAGAGACCCAGTACTTC
J: TRBJ2-7; D: NA; size: NA; V: TRBV3-1/TRBV3-2; CDR3: CASSQDWSGEQYF; DNA: TGTGCCAGCAGCCAAGATTGGTCAGGGGAGCAGTACTTC
J: TRBJ2-2; D: TRBD1; size: NA; V: TRBV6-5; CDR3: CASRGQYTGELFF; DNA: TGTGCCAGCAGGGGACAGTACACCGGGGAGCTGTTTTTT
J: TRBJ1-2; D: TRBD1; size: NA; V: TRBV2; CDR3: CASSGGQGGYTF; DNA: TGTGCCAGCAGTGGCGGACAGGGAGGCTACACCTTC
J: TRBJ2-3; D: NA; size: NA; V: TRBV9; CDR3: CASSVGGDTDTQYF; DNA: TGTGCCAGCAGCGTAGGGGGCGACACAGATACGCAGTATTTT
J: TRBJ2-1; D: TRBD2; size: NA; V: TRBV5-4; CDR3: CASSPTAGAASYNEQFF; DNA: TGTGCCAGCAGCCCGACGGCGGGAGCTGCATCCTACAATGAGCAGTTCTTC
J: TRBJ2-5; D: TRBD1; size: NA; V: TRBV27; CDR3: CASSQSATGVETQYF; DNA: TGTGCCAGCAGCCAATCCGCCACAGGGGTGGAGACCCAGTACTTC
J: TRBJ1-6; D: NA; size: NA; V: TRBV7-2; CDR3: CASSLDGRDNSPLHF; DNA: TGTGCCAGCAGTCTAGACGGCAGGGATAATTCACCCCTCCACTTT
J: TRBJ2-2; D: TRBD2; size: NA; V: TRBV2; CDR3: CASRGTGTSGTGELFF; DNA: TGTGCCAGCAGAGGGACCGGGACTAGCGGCACCGGGGAGCTGTTTTTT
J: TRBJ2-2; D: TRBD2; size: NA; V: TRBV5-5; CDR3: CASSWRLASENGELFF; DNA: TGTGCCAGCAGCTGGCGACTAGCTTCCGAGAACGGGGAGCTGTTTTTT
J: TRBJ2-2; D: NA; size: once; V: TRBV30; CDR3: CAAAQESNTGELFF; DNA: TGTGCCGCCGCACAGGAATCGAACACCGGGGAGCTGTTTTTT
J: TRBJ1-1; D: NA; size: NA; V: TRBV7-9; CDR3: CASTVDSANTEAFF; DNA: TGTGCCAGCACCGTAGACAGCGCGAACACTGAAGCTTTCTTT
J: TRBJ2-5; D: TRBD2; size: NA; V: TRBV10-2; CDR3: CATYSPTRLAGVQETQYF; DNA: TGCGCCACGTACTCACCCACCAGACTAGCGGGGGTCCAAGAGACCCAGTACTTC
J: TRBJ2-1; D: TRBD2; size: NA; V: TRBV6-6; CDR3: CASSWTSGYNEQFF; DNA: TGTGCCAGCAGTTGGACTAGCGGATACAATGAGCAGTTCTTC
J: TRBJ1-1; D: NA; size: NA; V: TRBV7-9; CDR3: CASSLGGGATEAFF; DNA: TGTGCCAGCAGCTTAGGCGGGGGGGCCACTGAAGCTTTCTTT
J: TRBJ1-1; D: NA; size: NA; V: TRBV6-5; CDR3: CASILDRMNTEAFF; DNA: TGTGCCAGCATTCTGGACAGAATGAACACTGAAGCTTTCTTT